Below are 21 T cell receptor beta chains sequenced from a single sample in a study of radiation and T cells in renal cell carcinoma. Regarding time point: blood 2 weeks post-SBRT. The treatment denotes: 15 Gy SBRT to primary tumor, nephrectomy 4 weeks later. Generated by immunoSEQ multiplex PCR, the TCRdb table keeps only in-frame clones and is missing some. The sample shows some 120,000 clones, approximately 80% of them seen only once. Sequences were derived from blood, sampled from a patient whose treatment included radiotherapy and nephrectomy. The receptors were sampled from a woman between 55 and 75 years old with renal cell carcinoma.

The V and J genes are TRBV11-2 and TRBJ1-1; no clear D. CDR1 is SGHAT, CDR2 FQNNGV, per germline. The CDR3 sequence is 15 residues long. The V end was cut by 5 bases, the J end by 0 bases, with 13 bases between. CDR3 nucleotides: TGTGCCAGCAGCCCTCGGGAGACCATGAACACTGAAGCTTTCTTT. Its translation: CASSPRETMNTEAFF.

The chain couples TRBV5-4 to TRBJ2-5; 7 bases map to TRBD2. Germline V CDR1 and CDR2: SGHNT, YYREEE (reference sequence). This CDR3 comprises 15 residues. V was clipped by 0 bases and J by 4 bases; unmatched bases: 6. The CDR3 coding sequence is TGTGCCAGCAGCTTGGAGGCGGGAGCTTCAGAGACCCAGTACTTC. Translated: CASSLEAGASETQYF. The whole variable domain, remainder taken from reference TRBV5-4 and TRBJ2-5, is ETGVTQSPTHLIKTRGQQVTLRCSSQSGHNTVSWYQQALGQGPQFIFQYYREEENGRGNFPPRFSGLQFPNYSSELNVNALELDDSALYLCASSLEAGASETQYFGPGTRLLVL.

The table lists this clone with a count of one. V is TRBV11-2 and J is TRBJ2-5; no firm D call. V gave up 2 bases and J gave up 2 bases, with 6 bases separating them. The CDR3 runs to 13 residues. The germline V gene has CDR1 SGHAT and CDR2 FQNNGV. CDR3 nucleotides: TGTGCCAGCAGCTTATCGGGTCAAGAGACCCAGTACTTC. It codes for CASSLSGQETQYF.

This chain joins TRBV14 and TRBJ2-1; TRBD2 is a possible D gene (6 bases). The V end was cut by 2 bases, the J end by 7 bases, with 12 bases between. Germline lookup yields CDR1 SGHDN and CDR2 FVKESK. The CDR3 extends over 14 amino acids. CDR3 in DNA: TGTGCCAGCAGCCAATATACAGGACTAAATGAGCAGTTCTTC. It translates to CASSQYTGLNEQFF.

The CDR3 nucleotides are TGTGCCTGGACGCCCCGACTAGCGGGAGGCCCATACAATGAGCAGTTCTTC. Amino acid sequence: CAWTPRLAGGPYNEQFF. This sequence joins TRBV30 and TRBJ2-1; TRBD2 agrees at 13 bases. Trimming at V came to 4 bases and at J to 4 bases, leaving 10 bases not matched to a gene. Per the germline V gene, CDR1 is GTSNPN and CDR2 is SVGIG (reference sequence). The CDR3 spans 17 residues.

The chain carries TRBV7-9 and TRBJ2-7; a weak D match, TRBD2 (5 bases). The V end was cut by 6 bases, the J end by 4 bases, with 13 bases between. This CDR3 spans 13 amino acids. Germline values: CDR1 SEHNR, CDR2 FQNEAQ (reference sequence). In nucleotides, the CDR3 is TGTGCCAGCAGTACGGGATCCCGATACGAGCAGTACTTC. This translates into CASSTGSRYEQYF. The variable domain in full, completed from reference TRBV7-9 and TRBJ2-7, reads DTGVSQNPRHKITKRGQNVTFRCDPISEHNRLYWYRQTLGQGPEFLTYFQNEAQLEKSRLLSDRFSAERPKGSFSTLEIQRTEQGDSAMYLCASSTGSRYEQYFGPGTRLTVT.

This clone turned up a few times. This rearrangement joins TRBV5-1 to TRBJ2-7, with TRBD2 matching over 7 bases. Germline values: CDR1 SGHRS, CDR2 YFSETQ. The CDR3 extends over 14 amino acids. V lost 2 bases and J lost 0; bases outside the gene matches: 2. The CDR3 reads CASSFGDYSYEQYF. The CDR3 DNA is TGCGCCAGCAGCTTTGGGGACTACTCCTACGAGCAGTACTTC.

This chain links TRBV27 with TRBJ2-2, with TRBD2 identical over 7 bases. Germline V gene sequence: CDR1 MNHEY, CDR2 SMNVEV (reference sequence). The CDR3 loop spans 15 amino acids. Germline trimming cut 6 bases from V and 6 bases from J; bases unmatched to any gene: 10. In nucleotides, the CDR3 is TGTGCCAGCAGCTCTGGTTCGGCGGGGGCCGGGGAGCTGTTTTTT. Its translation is CASSSGSAGAGELFF.

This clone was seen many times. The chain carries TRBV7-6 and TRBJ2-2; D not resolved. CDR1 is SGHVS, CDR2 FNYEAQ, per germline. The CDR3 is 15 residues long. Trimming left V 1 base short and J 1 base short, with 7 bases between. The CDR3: CASSLEGENTGELFF. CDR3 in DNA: TGTGCCAGCAGCTTAGAGGGCGAGAACACCGGGGAGCTGTTTTTT.

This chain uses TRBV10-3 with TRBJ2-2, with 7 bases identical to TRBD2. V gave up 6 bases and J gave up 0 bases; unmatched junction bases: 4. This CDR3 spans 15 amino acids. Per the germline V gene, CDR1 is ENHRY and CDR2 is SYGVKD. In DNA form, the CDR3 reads TGTGCCATCAGACAGAGCGGGACGAACACCGGGGAGCTGTTTTTT. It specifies CAIRQSGTNTGELFF.

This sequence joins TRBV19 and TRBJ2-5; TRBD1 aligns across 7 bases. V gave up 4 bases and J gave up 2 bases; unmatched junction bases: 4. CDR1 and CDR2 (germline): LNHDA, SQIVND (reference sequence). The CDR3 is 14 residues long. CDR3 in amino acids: CASSTWDRQETQYF. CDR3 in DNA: TGTGCCAGTAGTACGTGGGACAGACAAGAGACCCAGTACTTC. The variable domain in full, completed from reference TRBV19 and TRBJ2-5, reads DGGITQSPKYLFRKEGQNVTLSCEQNLNHDAMYWYRQDPGQGLRLIYYSQIVNDFQKGDIAEGYSVSREKKESFPLTVTSAQKNPTAFYLCASSTWDRQETQYFGPGTRLLVL.

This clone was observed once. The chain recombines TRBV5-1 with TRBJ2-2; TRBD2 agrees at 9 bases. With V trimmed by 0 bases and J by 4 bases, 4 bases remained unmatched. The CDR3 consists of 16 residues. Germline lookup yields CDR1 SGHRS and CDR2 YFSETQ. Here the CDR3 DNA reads TGCGCCAGCAGCTTGGGGCCTAGCGGGATCACCGGGGAGCTGTTTTTT. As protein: CASSLGPSGITGELFF.

The CDR3 DNA reads as TGTGCCAGCAGAAACTCGAGAATGGGGAACACTGAAGCTTTCTTT. Residues: CASRNSRMGNTEAFF. The chain is built from TRBV6-6 and TRBJ1-1, with D hard to call. The CDR3 has 15 amino acids. Germline assignment: CDR1 MNHNY and CDR2 SVGAGI (reference sequence). V was pared by 6 bases and J by 1 base, with 15 bases between.

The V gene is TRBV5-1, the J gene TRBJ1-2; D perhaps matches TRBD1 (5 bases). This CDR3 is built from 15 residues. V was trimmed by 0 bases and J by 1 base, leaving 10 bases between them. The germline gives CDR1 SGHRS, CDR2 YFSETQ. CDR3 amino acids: CASSLEGRGNYGYTF. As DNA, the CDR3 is TGCGCCAGCAGCTTGGAGGGGAGGGGTAACTATGGCTACACCTTC.

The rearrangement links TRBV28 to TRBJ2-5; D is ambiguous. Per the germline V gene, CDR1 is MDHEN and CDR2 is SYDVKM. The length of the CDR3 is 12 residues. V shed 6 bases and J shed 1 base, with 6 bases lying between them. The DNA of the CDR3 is TGTGCCAGCAGCTCGTTCCAAGAGACCCAGTACTTC. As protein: CASSSFQETQYF.

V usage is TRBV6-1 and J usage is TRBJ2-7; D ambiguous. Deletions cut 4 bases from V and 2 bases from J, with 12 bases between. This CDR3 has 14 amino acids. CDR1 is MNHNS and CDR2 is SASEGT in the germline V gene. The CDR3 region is CASSVGGRAYEQYF. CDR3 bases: TGTGCCAGCAGTGTAGGTGGCAGAGCCTACGAGCAGTACTTC.

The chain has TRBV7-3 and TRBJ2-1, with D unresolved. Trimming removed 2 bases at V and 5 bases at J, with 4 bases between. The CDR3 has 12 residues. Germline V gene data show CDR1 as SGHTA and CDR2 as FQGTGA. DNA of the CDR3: TGTGCCAGCAGCTTAGGAGACAATGAGCAGTTCTTC. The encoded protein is CASSLGDNEQFF.

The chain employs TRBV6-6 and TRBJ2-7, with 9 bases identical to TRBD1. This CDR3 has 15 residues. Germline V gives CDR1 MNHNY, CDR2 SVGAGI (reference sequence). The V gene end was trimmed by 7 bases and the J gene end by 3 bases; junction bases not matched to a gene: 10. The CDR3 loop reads CASTATGGGIYEQYF. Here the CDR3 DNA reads TGTGCCAGCACCGCCACAGGGGGCGGAATCTACGAGCAGTACTTC.

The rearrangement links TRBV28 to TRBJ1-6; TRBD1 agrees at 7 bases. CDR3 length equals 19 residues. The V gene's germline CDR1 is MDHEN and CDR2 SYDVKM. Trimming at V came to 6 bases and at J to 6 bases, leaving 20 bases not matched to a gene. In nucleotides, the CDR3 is TGTGCCAGCAGCCTACTTTCCTACAGGGGTGGTCTGAGTAATTCACCCCTCCACTTT. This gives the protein CASSLLSYRGGLSNSPLHF.

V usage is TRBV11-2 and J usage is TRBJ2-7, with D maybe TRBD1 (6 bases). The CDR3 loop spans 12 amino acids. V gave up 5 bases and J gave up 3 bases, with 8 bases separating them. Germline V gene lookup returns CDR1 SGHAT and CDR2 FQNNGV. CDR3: CASSLQGYEQYF. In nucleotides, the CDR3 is TGTGCCAGCAGCCTACAGGGCTACGAGCAGTACTTC. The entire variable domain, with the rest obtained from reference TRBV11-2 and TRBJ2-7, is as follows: EAGVAQSPRYKIIEKRQSVAFWCNPISGHATLYWYQQILGQGPKLLIQFQNNGVVDDSQLPKDRFSAERLKGVDSTLKIQPAKLEDSAVYLCASSLQGYEQYFGPGTRLTVT.

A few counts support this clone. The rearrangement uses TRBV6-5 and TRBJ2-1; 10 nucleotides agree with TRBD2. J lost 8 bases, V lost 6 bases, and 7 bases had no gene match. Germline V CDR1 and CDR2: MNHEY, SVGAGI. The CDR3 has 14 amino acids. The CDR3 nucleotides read TGTGCCAGCAGCCCTTCGGGACTAGCGTATGAGCAGTTCTTC. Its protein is CASSPSGLAYEQFF.